These T cell receptor beta chains were read from a single sample in a study of blood T cell repertoires in COVID-19. Method: immunoSEQ multiplex PCR; TCRdb's copy keeps in-frame clones and lacks some. This table has under 300,000 clones, roughly 80% appearing once. The specimen sequenced was peripheral blood. The receptors come from a woman aged 18 to 35 with acute or convalescent COVID-19. CDR3s include the opening cysteine and the closing phenylalanine or tryptophan. The D gene is left open where the match is weak. The size of a clone is reported for some rows only, either as once, few or many, or as a class for expanded clones.

d_call: NA
clone_size: NA
j_call: TRBJ1-5
v_call: TRBV28
cdr3_nt: TGTGCCAGCAGCCTTGACGGACTCAGCAATCAGCCCCAGCATTTT
cdr3_aa: CASSLDGLSNQPQHF

d_call: NA
clone_size: NA
j_call: TRBJ2-7
v_call: TRBV3-1/TRBV3-2
cdr3_nt: TGTGCCAGCAGCCCCGGGGTTGGGTCCAGCGGCGAGCAGTACTTC
cdr3_aa: CASSPGVGSSGEQYF

d_call: NA
clone_size: once
j_call: TRBJ1-5
v_call: TRBV5-1
cdr3_nt: TGCGCCAGCAGCTTGGGTGGGCAGCACAATCAGCCCCAGCATTTT
cdr3_aa: CASSLGGQHNQPQHF

d_call: TRBD2
clone_size: NA
j_call: TRBJ2-7
v_call: TRBV15
cdr3_nt: TGTGCCACCCAGCCGGGGGGGAGTGTAAGCTACGAGCAGTACTTC
cdr3_aa: CATQPGGSVSYEQYF

d_call: NA
clone_size: NA
j_call: TRBJ2-4
v_call: TRBV27
cdr3_nt: TGTGCCAGCAGGCGCCGGGGAATTGACATTCAGTACTTC
cdr3_aa: CASRRRGIDIQYF

d_call: TRBD1
clone_size: NA
j_call: TRBJ1-2
v_call: TRBV6-5
cdr3_nt: TGTGCCAGCAGTTTAAGAACAGGGGGTGGCTACACCTTC
cdr3_aa: CASSLRTGGGYTF

d_call: NA
clone_size: NA
j_call: TRBJ1-1
v_call: TRBV27
cdr3_nt: TGTGCCAGCAGCACCGGACAAGGGCAGAACACTGAAGCTTTCTTT
cdr3_aa: CASSTGQGQNTEAFF

d_call: NA
clone_size: NA
j_call: TRBJ1-2
v_call: TRBV9
cdr3_nt: TGTGCCAGCAGCGTAGACCAGGGAGGCTATGGCTACACCTTC
cdr3_aa: CASSVDQGGYGYTF

d_call: TRBD1
clone_size: few
j_call: TRBJ1-6
v_call: TRBV27
cdr3_nt: TGTGCCAGCAGTTCCAACAGGGGGCCCCTCCACTTT
cdr3_aa: CASSSNRGPLHF

d_call: TRBD2
clone_size: once
j_call: TRBJ2-3
v_call: TRBV6-5
cdr3_nt: TGTGCCAGCAGCAAAACGTGGACTAGCGAGCAGTATTTT
cdr3_aa: CASSKTWTSEQYF

d_call: NA
clone_size: NA
j_call: TRBJ1-2
v_call: TRBV28
cdr3_nt: TGTGCCAGCTATAGCGGGCAGGGAGGGGTCTATGGCTACACCTTC
cdr3_aa: CASYSGQGGVYGYTF

d_call: NA
clone_size: NA
j_call: TRBJ1-4
v_call: TRBV24-1
cdr3_nt: TGTGCCACCAGTGATTCCGCAGGGTTTGGTTACGAAAAACTGTTTTTT
cdr3_aa: CATSDSAGFGYEKLFF

d_call: NA
clone_size: NA
j_call: TRBJ2-5
v_call: TRBV4-3
cdr3_nt: TGCGCCAGCAGCCAAGAGGCAGGGGTTGGTGAGACCCAGTACTTC
cdr3_aa: CASSQEAGVGETQYF

d_call: NA
clone_size: NA
j_call: TRBJ2-5
v_call: TRBV7-2
cdr3_nt: TGTGCCAGCAGCCCACAGAGCGGCCAAGAGACCCAGTACTTC
cdr3_aa: CASSPQSGQETQYF

d_call: TRBD1
clone_size: NA
j_call: TRBJ1-2
v_call: TRBV5-1
cdr3_nt: TGCGCCAGCAGCCCAAGGACAGGGGGCCCTAACTATGGCTACACCTTC
cdr3_aa: CASSPRTGGPNYGYTF

d_call: TRBD2
clone_size: once
j_call: TRBJ2-3
v_call: TRBV7-9
cdr3_nt: TGTGCCAGCAGCTTAGGGAGCGGGAGGAATACGCAGTATTTT
cdr3_aa: CASSLGSGRNTQYF

d_call: NA
clone_size: NA
j_call: TRBJ1-1
v_call: TRBV7-2
cdr3_nt: TGTGCCAGCAGCTTAGTATTACCCCCCGGGGGCACTGAAGCTTTCTTT
cdr3_aa: CASSLVLPPGGTEAFF

d_call: NA
clone_size: NA
j_call: TRBJ1-1
v_call: TRBV7-2
cdr3_nt: TGTGCCAGCAGCTTATCAGGGTTCACTGAAGCTTTCTTT
cdr3_aa: CASSLSGFTEAFF

d_call: NA
clone_size: NA
j_call: TRBJ1-4
v_call: TRBV5-1
cdr3_nt: TGCGCCAGCAGCTTGGCCCAGGGTAACGAAAAACTGTTTTTT
cdr3_aa: CASSLAQGNEKLFF

d_call: TRBD1
clone_size: NA
j_call: TRBJ1-5
v_call: TRBV28
cdr3_nt: TGTGCCAGCCTTAGACAGGGGGCCAGCAATCAGCCCCAGCATTTT
cdr3_aa: CASLRQGASNQPQHF

d_call: TRBD1
clone_size: NA
j_call: TRBJ1-6
v_call: TRBV2
cdr3_nt: TGTGCCAGCAGAAGGGACAGGGGGCAATCACCCCTCCACTTT
cdr3_aa: CASRRDRGQSPLHF

d_call: NA
clone_size: NA
j_call: TRBJ2-1
v_call: TRBV7-2
cdr3_nt: TGTGCCAGCAGCTTAAGCCCTCATGAGCAGTTCTTC
cdr3_aa: CASSLSPHEQFF

d_call: NA
clone_size: NA
j_call: TRBJ1-2
v_call: TRBV29-1
cdr3_nt: TGCAGCGTTGTAAAGATGGGGGGGGCTAACTATGGCTACACCTTC
cdr3_aa: CSVVKMGGANYGYTF

d_call: NA
clone_size: few
j_call: TRBJ1-5
v_call: TRBV5-5
cdr3_nt: TGTGCCAGCAGCTCGGAGCCTAACAGGGCACGCAATCAGCCCCAGCATTTT
cdr3_aa: CASSSEPNRARNQPQHF

d_call: TRBD2
clone_size: NA
j_call: TRBJ2-3
v_call: TRBV15
cdr3_nt: TGTGCCACCAGCAGGCGACTCGGGACTAGCGGGCCCACAGATACGCAGTATTTT
cdr3_aa: CATSRRLGTSGPTDTQYF

d_call: TRBD1
clone_size: NA
j_call: TRBJ2-2
v_call: TRBV7-2
cdr3_nt: TGTGCCAGCAGCTCAAGGGGGCTTGACACCGGGGAGCTGTTTTTT
cdr3_aa: CASSSRGLDTGELFF

d_call: TRBD1
clone_size: NA
j_call: TRBJ2-2
v_call: TRBV19
cdr3_nt: TGTGCCAGTAGTGCCCGGGACAGGTCGAACACCGGGGAGCTGTTTTTT
cdr3_aa: CASSARDRSNTGELFF

d_call: TRBD1
clone_size: NA
j_call: TRBJ2-3
v_call: TRBV24-1
cdr3_nt: TGTGCCTTTCGGACAGGGGAGCACACAGATACGCAGTATTTT
cdr3_aa: CAFRTGEHTDTQYF

d_call: TRBD1
clone_size: NA
j_call: TRBJ1-1
v_call: TRBV6-1
cdr3_nt: TGTGCCAGCAGTGTACTTGGAGGACAGGGCTTCACTGAAGCTTTCTTT
cdr3_aa: CASSVLGGQGFTEAFF

d_call: TRBD2
clone_size: few
j_call: TRBJ2-3
v_call: TRBV7-8
cdr3_nt: TGTGCCAGCAGTCACAGCGGGAGCTCAGATACGCAGTATTTT
cdr3_aa: CASSHSGSSDTQYF

d_call: TRBD1
clone_size: NA
j_call: TRBJ2-5
v_call: TRBV28
cdr3_nt: TGTGCCAGCAGCCTCGACAGGGCAAGGTGGGAGACCCAGTACTTC
cdr3_aa: CASSLDRARWETQYF

d_call: NA
clone_size: NA
j_call: TRBJ1-1
v_call: TRBV4-1
cdr3_nt: TGCGCCAGCAGCCCGGACGGGATGAACACTGAAGCTTTCTTT
cdr3_aa: CASSPDGMNTEAFF

d_call: TRBD1
clone_size: NA
j_call: TRBJ2-7
v_call: TRBV4-3
cdr3_nt: TGCGCCAGCAGCCAAGAACAGGGGGCGGCCTACGAGCAGTACTTC
cdr3_aa: CASSQEQGAAYEQYF

d_call: TRBD2
clone_size: NA
j_call: TRBJ2-7
v_call: TRBV4-3
cdr3_nt: TGCGCCAGCAGCGGGGGGGACCGGCAGTACTTC
cdr3_aa: CASSGGDRQYF

d_call: TRBD1
clone_size: NA
j_call: TRBJ1-2
v_call: TRBV28
cdr3_nt: TGTGCCAGCAGTTTGCCGTACGGACAGGGTGGCTACACCTTC
cdr3_aa: CASSLPYGQGGYTF

d_call: TRBD1
clone_size: NA
j_call: TRBJ1-6
v_call: TRBV19
cdr3_nt: TGTGCCACCTACCGGACAGGCCGAGGATATAATTCACCCCTCCACTTT
cdr3_aa: CATYRTGRGYNSPLHF

d_call: NA
clone_size: NA
j_call: TRBJ2-1
v_call: TRBV19
cdr3_nt: TGTGCCAGTATTCCCCCTAGGCGCTCCTACAATGAGCAGTTCTTC
cdr3_aa: CASIPPRRSYNEQFF

d_call: TRBD2
clone_size: NA
j_call: TRBJ2-5
v_call: TRBV29-1
cdr3_nt: TGCAGCGTCGGATTGACTAGCGGGAGTTTGGGAGAGACCCAGTACTTC
cdr3_aa: CSVGLTSGSLGETQYF

d_call: NA
clone_size: NA
j_call: TRBJ1-1
v_call: TRBV7-9
cdr3_nt: TGTGCCAGCAGCCATCCTGCCAGGGGACCTGAAGCTTTCTTT
cdr3_aa: CASSHPARGPEAFF

d_call: TRBD2
clone_size: NA
j_call: TRBJ2-7
v_call: TRBV5-1
cdr3_nt: TGCGCCAGCTCGGAGGGGCTAGCGGACTCCTACGAGCAGTACTTC
cdr3_aa: CASSEGLADSYEQYF

d_call: NA
clone_size: NA
j_call: TRBJ1-4
v_call: TRBV4-2
cdr3_nt: TGTGCCAGCAGCCTAACCCAGGGAAATAATGAAAAACTGTTTTTT
cdr3_aa: CASSLTQGNNEKLFF

d_call: TRBD1
clone_size: NA
j_call: TRBJ2-7
v_call: TRBV6-5
cdr3_nt: TGTGCCAGCAGTTCCCGGGACAGCTCCTACGAGCAGTACTTC
cdr3_aa: CASSSRDSSYEQYF

d_call: NA
clone_size: NA
j_call: TRBJ1-1
v_call: TRBV27
cdr3_nt: TGTGCCAGCAGTTTATGGGCAGCCTCGAACACTGAAGCTTTCTTT
cdr3_aa: CASSLWAASNTEAFF

d_call: NA
clone_size: NA
j_call: TRBJ2-1
v_call: TRBV2
cdr3_nt: TGTGCCAGCAGCGATATAGCGGACTCCTACAATGAGCAGTTCTTC
cdr3_aa: CASSDIADSYNEQFF

d_call: TRBD1
clone_size: NA
j_call: TRBJ2-7
v_call: TRBV4-1
cdr3_nt: TGCGCCAGCAGCGGTGCACCAGGACAGGGGGTCTACGAGCAGTACTTC
cdr3_aa: CASSGAPGQGVYEQYF

d_call: NA
clone_size: NA
j_call: TRBJ2-1
v_call: TRBV11-3
cdr3_nt: TGTGCCAGCAGCTACACTACCACCGAGCAGTTCTTC
cdr3_aa: CASSYTTTEQFF

d_call: NA
clone_size: NA
j_call: TRBJ2-1
v_call: TRBV6-5
cdr3_nt: TGTGCCAGCAGTTACTTACAGGTTTCCTACAATGAGCAGTTCTTC
cdr3_aa: CASSYLQVSYNEQFF

d_call: NA
clone_size: NA
j_call: TRBJ2-5
v_call: TRBV27
cdr3_nt: TGTGCCAGCAGCGATCAGTCGGACTATCGTGGGACCCAGTACTTC
cdr3_aa: CASSDQSDYRGTQYF

d_call: TRBD1
clone_size: few
j_call: TRBJ1-2
v_call: TRBV7-9
cdr3_nt: TGTGCCAGCAGCAGATCGACAGGGGGCGGTAACTATGGCTACACCTTC
cdr3_aa: CASSRSTGGGNYGYTF

d_call: TRBD1
clone_size: NA
j_call: TRBJ2-2
v_call: TRBV4-3
cdr3_nt: TGCGCCAGCAGCCGAGCATGGACAGGGGTAAACACCGGGGAGCTGTTTTTT
cdr3_aa: CASSRAWTGVNTGELFF

d_call: NA
clone_size: few
j_call: TRBJ2-5
v_call: TRBV4-2
cdr3_nt: TGTGCCAGCAGCCAAGTAGGGGTTCAGGGGTCAGAGACCCAGTACTTC
cdr3_aa: CASSQVGVQGSETQYF

d_call: TRBD2
clone_size: NA
j_call: TRBJ2-5
v_call: TRBV24-1
cdr3_nt: TGTGCCACCAGTGGGAGAAGGGGAGCGGGAGAGGAGACCCAGTACTTC
cdr3_aa: CATSGRRGAGEETQYF

d_call: TRBD1
clone_size: NA
j_call: TRBJ1-2
v_call: TRBV4-1
cdr3_nt: TGCGCCAGCAGCCAAGATCCCAGACAGGGAGGCAACTATGGCTACACCTTC
cdr3_aa: CASSQDPRQGGNYGYTF

d_call: NA
clone_size: NA
j_call: TRBJ1-3
v_call: TRBV6-5
cdr3_nt: TGTGCCACCGGACAGTACTCTGGAAACACCATATATTTT
cdr3_aa: CATGQYSGNTIYF

d_call: TRBD1
clone_size: NA
j_call: TRBJ1-6
v_call: TRBV7-9
cdr3_nt: TGTGCCAGCACCGTTTCCGGGACAGGGAAGGGCAATAATTCACCCCTCCACTTT
cdr3_aa: CASTVSGTGKGNNSPLHF

d_call: TRBD2
clone_size: few
j_call: TRBJ2-3
v_call: TRBV3-1/TRBV3-2
cdr3_nt: TGTGCCAGCAGCCAAGGGAGGGCTAGCGGCCTTATCCCAGATACGCAGTATTTT
cdr3_aa: CASSQGRASGLIPDTQYF

d_call: NA
clone_size: NA
j_call: TRBJ2-1
v_call: TRBV11-2
cdr3_nt: TGTGCCAGCAGCTGCCCCCAGGGGTACAATGAGCAGTTCTTC
cdr3_aa: CASSCPQGYNEQFF

d_call: NA
clone_size: NA
j_call: TRBJ2-1
v_call: TRBV28
cdr3_nt: TGTGCCAGCAGTCAAGGGGTGGGGTACAATGAGCAGTTCTTC
cdr3_aa: CASSQGVGYNEQFF

d_call: NA
clone_size: few
j_call: TRBJ1-2
v_call: TRBV2
cdr3_nt: TGTGCCAGCAGTGAAGCTTTTAGGGGTCGTGATGGCTACACCTTC
cdr3_aa: CASSEAFRGRDGYTF

d_call: NA
clone_size: NA
j_call: TRBJ1-2
v_call: TRBV29-1
cdr3_nt: TGCAGCGTGGAAACAGGGTATAGCTATGGCTACACCTTC
cdr3_aa: CSVETGYSYGYTF